A selection of T cell receptor beta chains follows, all from one sample in a study of cytomegalovirus exposure and HLA in healthy donors. The method was immunoSEQ multiplex PCR; TCRdb's version includes in-frame clones alone and lacks a portion of them. Of approximately 150,000 clones listed, roughly 70% were seen once; the top ten hold roughly 3%. Input material: PBMCs. These receptor sequences come from a woman in her thirties in good health and CMV-seronegative. Each CDR3 is given with its conserved first and last residue. The D gene is left open where the match is weak. The listing skips clone size in some rows; elsewhere it reads once, few, many or a size class.

clone_size	v_call	d_call	j_call	cdr3_nt	cdr3_aa
-	TRBV28	TRBD2	TRBJ2-7	TGTGCCAGCAGCGGGGGGGAGGGGGATCTATTCTACGAGCAGTACTTC	CASSGGEGDLFYEQYF
once	TRBV11-2	-	TRBJ2-3	TGTGCCAGCAGCTTAGGAGGGGGGGCGGCAGATACGCAGTATTTT	CASSLGGGAADTQYF
-	TRBV5-3	-	TRBJ1-5	TGTGCCAGAAGCTTGGAGGGACAAGAGAGCAATCAGCCCCAGCATTTT	CARSLEGQESNQPQHF
-	TRBV7-7	TRBD1	TRBJ2-5	TGTGCCAGCAGCCCCACGGACAGGGTCGAGACCCAGTACTTC	CASSPTDRVETQYF
-	TRBV14	TRBD2	TRBJ2-2	TGTGCCAGCAGCCCGAGCGGGGGGTTCACCGGGGAGCTGTTTTTT	CASSPSGGFTGELFF
few	TRBV27	TRBD1	TRBJ1-6	TGTGCCAGTAGAACCGGGACAGCTAATTCACCCCTCCACTTT	CASRTGTANSPLHF
-	TRBV7-2	TRBD1	TRBJ1-6	TGTGCCAGCAGCTTAGTTATGACAGGGGGTGATGGTTCACCCCTCCACTTT	CASSLVMTGGDGSPLHF
-	TRBV5-3	-	TRBJ2-7	TGTGCCAGAAGCTTGGTTCAGCGCTACGAGCAGTACTTC	CARSLVQRYEQYF
-	TRBV28	TRBD1	TRBJ1-6	TGTGCCAGCATGGAACAGGGGAACAATTCACCCCTCCACTTT	CASMEQGNNSPLHF
-	TRBV28	-	TRBJ2-1	TGTGCCAGCAGTTCTCTCCAGCGGAGGAATGAGCAGTTCTTC	CASSSLQRRNEQFF
once	TRBV10-3	-	TRBJ1-2	TGTGCCATCACATCGGGGGGGAGCGGCTACACCTTC	CAITSGGSGYTF
-	TRBV9	TRBD2	TRBJ2-2	TGTGCCAGCAGCGGAGTAGCGGGAGTGCGCGGGGAGCTGTTTTTT	CASSGVAGVRGELFF
-	TRBV18	-	TRBJ1-2	TGTGCCAGCTCACCACCCAGCTATGGCTACACCTTC	CASSPPSYGYTF
-	TRBV30	-	TRBJ1-1	TGTGCCGTACAGGAGCTGAACACTGAAGCTTTCTTT	CAVQELNTEAFF
-	TRBV6-5	-	TRBJ2-3	TGTGCCAGTAATAGCGGAAGCACAGATACGCAGTATTTT	CASNSGSTDTQYF
once	TRBV27	-	TRBJ2-7	TGTGCCAGCAGTTTCCTCAGGGCGCCCTACGAGCAGTACTTC	CASSFLRAPYEQYF
-	TRBV2	TRBD1	TRBJ1-1	TGTGCCAGCAGTGCTCGAACAGGGGGGGGCACTGAAGCTTTCTTT	CASSARTGGGTEAFF
once	TRBV4-3	-	TRBJ2-7	TGCGCCAGCAGCCAAGTGGGGGGCTACGAGCAGTACTTC	CASSQVGGYEQYF
-	TRBV10-3	-	TRBJ2-1	TGTGCCATCAGTGAGGGAGGGGGGGCATACAATGAGCAGTTCTTC	CAISEGGGAYNEQFF
-	TRBV7-6	-	TRBJ2-7	TGTGCCAGCAGCCCCCGTCTGGGAGCTACCTACGAGCAGTACTTC	CASSPRLGATYEQYF
-	TRBV5-8	-	TRBJ2-7	TGTGCCAGCAGCTTGGGAGGTCCCTACGAGCAGTACTTC	CASSLGGPYEQYF
-	TRBV28	-	TRBJ1-1	TGTGCCAGCAGTTCTGTAGGGGGGGGAACTGAAGCTTTCTTT	CASSSVGGGTEAFF
-	TRBV10-3	TRBD2	TRBJ2-6	TGTGCCATCACGATGGGGGGCCCACTAGCGGGGGGATCTGGGGCCAACGTCCTGACTTTC	CAITMGGPLAGGSGANVLTF
-	TRBV11-2	-	TRBJ2-7	TGTGCCAGCAGCTTACCCGGACACCTCTACGAGCAGTACTTC	CASSLPGHLYEQYF
-	TRBV4-1	-	TRBJ1-4	TGCGCCAGCAGTAGTCCGGGAGGAAGGGAAAAACTGTTTTTT	CASSSPGGREKLFF
-	TRBV27	-	TRBJ1-1	TGTGCCAGTACAACCGGACACCCGAACACTGAAGCTTTCTTT	CASTTGHPNTEAFF
few	TRBV2	TRBD1	TRBJ2-2	TGTGCCAGTATAGGGACAGGAAACACCGGGGAGCTGTTTTTT	CASIGTGNTGELFF
-	TRBV7-3	-	TRBJ2-1	TGTGCCAGCAGCAAAGAGGGCTCCTACAATGAGCAGTTCTTC	CASSKEGSYNEQFF
-	TRBV7-9	-	TRBJ1-1	TGTTCCAGCAGCCGGGGGGAGGGAAACACTGAAGCTTTCTTT	CSSSRGEGNTEAFF
-	TRBV6-5	-	TRBJ2-5	TGTGCCAGCAGTTACGTGGAGGGAGAGACCCAGTACTTC	CASSYVEGETQYF
-	TRBV4-3	-	TRBJ1-4	TGCGCCAGCAGCCAAGATCACACGGCTGAGGGTGAAAAACTGTTTTTT	CASSQDHTAEGEKLFF
-	TRBV15	TRBD1	TRBJ1-2	TGTGCCACCAGCAGAGATCTTGGACAGGTCTATGGCTACACCTTC	CATSRDLGQVYGYTF
-	TRBV7-9	-	TRBJ2-2	TGTGCCAGCAGCACCAGGTTTACCGGGGAGCTGTTTTTT	CASSTRFTGELFF
-	TRBV5-4	TRBD2	TRBJ2-3	TGTGCCAGCAGCTCCGGCGGGGGATATGGCACAGATACGCAGTATTTT	CASSSGGGYGTDTQYF
-	TRBV11-2	-	TRBJ2-5	TGTGCCAGCAGCTTTGTTGGCGGACAAGAGACCCAGTACTTC	CASSFVGGQETQYF
-	TRBV6-5	-	TRBJ2-1	TGTGCCAGCAGCCCCGGGGTGAACTACAATGAGCAGTTCTTC	CASSPGVNYNEQFF
few	TRBV4-2	TRBD2	TRBJ2-7	TGTGCCAGCAGCCAAGGGGTAGCGGGCGTTGTGGAGCAGTACTTC	CASSQGVAGVVEQYF
-	TRBV28	TRBD2	TRBJ2-7	TGTGCCAGCAGGGGTACTAGCGGCCCCTACGAGCAGTACTTC	CASRGTSGPYEQYF
-	TRBV5-1	TRBD2	TRBJ2-1	TGCGCCAGCAGCTTGAGGCTAGCGGGAGTTGGTGAGCAGTTCTTC	CASSLRLAGVGEQFF
-	TRBV2	-	TRBJ1-5	TGTGCCAGCACGAGGACAGACAATCAGCCCCAGCATTTT	CASTRTDNQPQHF
-	TRBV28	TRBD1	TRBJ2-7	TGTGCCAGCATACCGGCCGGGACAGAAGATTCCTACGAGCAGTACTTC	CASIPAGTEDSYEQYF
-	TRBV18	TRBD2	TRBJ2-3	TGTGCCAGCTCACCACGCGGGGGGGCTACAGATACGCAGTATTTT	CASSPRGGATDTQYF
-	TRBV7-2	TRBD1	TRBJ1-4	TGTGCCAGCAGCCCGGGGACAGGGGAAAAACTGTTTTTT	CASSPGTGEKLFF